A single sample gave rise to the 14 T cell receptor beta chains below, sequenced in a study of cytomegalovirus exposure and HLA in healthy donors. 13 Jbeta primers and 60 Vbeta primers were used for the PCR. Here immunoSEQ multiplex PCR was the method, and the copy in TCRdb shows in-frame clones only, minus some. The profile covers around 180,000 clones, with less than 85% appearing a single time and 1% taken by the ten largest. What was sequenced was PBMCs. The receptor set was obtained from a boy under 10 years old in good health and CMV-seronegative.

The chain carries TRBV10-2 and TRBJ1-2; TRBD1 matches 9 bases. The germline CDR1 and CDR2 sequences are WSHSY and SAAADI. Unmatched junction bases numbered 9, after V lost 3 bases and J lost 7 bases. The CDR3 runs 15 residues. The CDR3 loop is CASSDPRDRAFGYTF. CDR3 bases: TGCGCCAGCAGTGACCCCCGGGACAGGGCTTTTGGCTACACCTTC.

The V and J genes are TRBV10-2 and TRBJ1-5; no reliable D call. Germline V gene data show CDR1 as WSHSY and CDR2 as SAAADI. The CDR3 contains 14 residues. V gave up 3 bases and J gave up 0 bases, with 6 bases separating them. DNA for the CDR3: TGCGCCAGCAGTGACGGGGATAGCAATCAGCCCCAGCATTTT. Protein: CASSDGDSNQPQHF.

The chain recombines TRBV29-1 with TRBJ2-3; perhaps TRBD2 as D (6 bases). V dropped 6 bases and J dropped 6 bases, with 19 bases sitting between them. The CDR3 length is 14 residues. Germline V gene data show CDR1 as SQVTM and CDR2 as ANQGSEA. The CDR3 nucleotides are TGCAGCGTCGGCCCATTTGGGACTCACGATACGCAGTATTTT. Protein: CSVGPFGTHDTQYF.

The chain uses TRBV4-2 and TRBJ2-3; TRBD1 might be the D (6 bases). Germline V gene sequence: CDR1 LGHNA, CDR2 YNFKEQ. The CDR3 has 16 amino acids. V lost 4 bases and J lost 8, with 22 bases in between. Written as DNA, the CDR3 is TGTGCCAGCAGCCCCCCTGAGTCTGGGGGCCAGTCTACGCAGTATTTT. Amino acid sequence: CASSPPESGGQSTQYF.

This clone occurred once. This rearrangement joins TRBV28 to TRBJ2-2; 8 nucleotides agree with TRBD2. Losses at the gene ends were 1 base for V and 0 bases for J; bases not matched to a gene: 4. Germline-derived CDR1 and CDR2 are MDHEN and SYDVKM. The CDR3 covers 17 residues. Here the CDR3 DNA reads TGTGCCAGCAGTTTATCCGTGGGACTAGCGAACACCGGGGAGCTGTTTTTT. Translation gives CASSLSVGLANTGELFF. Full variable domain (rest looked up from reference TRBV28 and TRBJ2-2): DVKVTQSSRYLVKRTGEKVFLECVQDMDHENMFWYRQDPGLGLRLIYFSYDVKMKEKGDIPEGYSVSREKKERFSLILESASTNQTSMYLCASSLSVGLANTGELFFGEGSRLTVL.

This clone was found a few times. V and J are TRBV2 and TRBJ1-6; no definite D call. This CDR3 has 14 residues. Germline-derived CDR1 and CDR2 are SNHLY and FYNNEI. Trimming pared 4 bases from V and 6 bases from J, leaving 10 bases between. CDR3 amino acids: CASSVDGSNSPLHF. CDR3 in DNA: TGTGCCAGCAGTGTCGACGGGTCTAATTCACCCCTCCACTTT.

The rearrangement uses TRBV30 and TRBJ1-5; no reliable D call. In germline, CDR1 is GTSNPN, CDR2 SVGIG (reference sequence). The CDR3 loop spans 14 amino acids. V shed 2 bases and J shed 0 bases, with 8 bases lying between them. CDR3 in amino acids: CAWSKSYSNQPQHF. The CDR3, as DNA: TGTGCCTGGAGTAAAAGCTATAGCAATCAGCCCCAGCATTTT. Filled out from reference TRBV30 and TRBJ1-5, the complete variable domain reads SQTIHQWPATLVQPVGSPLSLECTVEGTSNPNLYWYRQAAGRGLQLLFYSVGIGQISSEVPQNLSASRPQDRQFILSSKKLLLSDSGFYLCAWSKSYSNQPQHFGDGTRLSIL.

The chain is built from TRBV2 and TRBJ2-1; TRBD2 matches at 8 bases. The CDR3 has 15 residues. CDR1 SNHLY and CDR2 FYNNEI come from the germline V gene. The J segment lost 10 bases and the V segment lost 2 bases, leaving 10 bases of the junction unmatched. CDR3 in amino acids: CASSESGGGLREQFF. Here the CDR3 DNA reads TGTGCCAGCAGTGAAAGTGGCGGGGGGTTGCGGGAGCAGTTCTTC.

This clone came up once. The gene calls are TRBV7-2 and TRBJ2-7, with a weak D call TRBD2 (6 bases). Germline V lookup: CDR1 SGHTA, CDR2 FQGNSA. Trimming took off 2 bases at V and 4 bases at J, with 24 bases between the two ends. The CDR3 has 18 residues. The CDR3 region is CASSLRFSEGPYGYEQYF. In nucleotides, the CDR3 is TGTGCCAGCAGCTTACGGTTTTCGGAGGGGCCCTATGGGTACGAGCAGTACTTC.

The chain uses TRBV6-6 and TRBJ2-2, with 7 bases lining up with TRBD1. The CDR3 is made up of 15 amino acids. Trimming removed 6 bases from V and 7 bases from J; junction bases left unmatched: 11. Germline assignment: CDR1 MNHNY and CDR2 SVGAGI (reference sequence). The CDR3 loop is CASRRLTGDGGELFF. The CDR3 DNA sequence: TGTGCCAGCAGACGCCTTACAGGGGACGGCGGGGAGCTGTTTTTT.

The V call is TRBV15, the J call TRBJ2-5; possible D gene TRBD2, 5 bases. Germline CDR1 reads LNHNV; CDR2 reads YYDKDF (reference sequence). The germline V and J ends were trimmed by 8 bases and 5 bases, with 18 bases remaining between them. The CDR3 runs to 14 residues. The CDR3 here is CATLGQGSMETQYF. The DNA of the CDR3 is TGTGCCACCTTGGGCCAAGGGAGTATGGAGACCCAGTACTTC.

The V gene is TRBV2, the J gene TRBJ1-2, with 7 bases that match TRBD1. CDR3 length equals 16 residues. Germline lookup yields CDR1 SNHLY and CDR2 FYNNEI. Trimming cost V 1 base and J 4 bases; bases outside gene matches: 9. CDR3 loop: CASSEESAGGLYGYTF. The CDR3 nucleotides are TGTGCCAGCAGTGAAGAGTCGGCAGGGGGACTCTATGGCTACACCTTC.

This chain connects TRBV5-1 to TRBJ2-3, with D possibly being TRBD2 (5 bases). From germline, CDR1 is SGHRS and CDR2 YFSETQ. The CDR3 is made up of 14 amino acids. Trimming stripped 1 base from V and 4 bases from J, with 10 bases between. The CDR3 region is CASSLPSTPDTQYF. In DNA form, the CDR3 reads TGCGCCAGCAGCTTGCCTAGCACCCCAGATACGCAGTATTTT.

The genes are TRBV5-6 and TRBJ2-7, with D perhaps TRBD1 (5 bases). Germline assignment: CDR1 SGHDT and CDR2 YYEEEE. Trimming removed 5 bases from V and 3 bases from J, with 18 bases in between. The CDR3 is made up of 15 amino acids. In nucleotides, the CDR3 is TGTGCCAGCAGGACTCTACAGGAGAAGGGCTACGAGCAGTACGTC. It codes for CASRTLQEKGYEQYV.